Listed below are T cell receptor beta chains from one sample, sequenced in a study of long-term antiretroviral therapy in people with HIV. This table comes from immunoSEQ multiplex PCR, and its TCRdb copy is limited to in-frame clones, with some not included. Seen here are about 30,000 clones, 93% observed once, and the top ten hold about 6.4%. Sample: unsorted PBMCs, taken around 6.5 years after starting antiretroviral therapy. These receptors were taken from a woman in her thirties or forties with HIV. CDR3s include the opening cysteine and the closing phenylalanine or tryptophan. The order of the fields is V gene, clone size, D gene, J gene, CDR3 DNA, CDR3 protein. The D gene is left open where the match is weak. The size entry is marked missing in some rows and otherwise reads once, few, many or a size class.

>TRBV6-5|NA|TRBD1|TRBJ2-7
TGTGCCAGCAGTTCTCTGGGGACAGGGGTCAACGAGCAGTACTTC
CASSSLGTGVNEQYF
>TRBV7-6|NA|NA|TRBJ2-5
TGTGCCAGCAGCTCCTACGGGGATAGGGCCCAGTACTTC
CASSSYGDRAQYF
>TRBV18|NA|NA|TRBJ2-7
TGTGCCAGCTCACCACCGGGCCAAGGAAGGCCCATCACCTACGAGCAGTACTTC
CASSPPGQGRPITYEQYF
>TRBV6-6|once|TRBD1|TRBJ1-1
TGTGCCAGCAGCGCAGGGGGAGACACTGAAGCTTTCTTT
CASSAGGDTEAFF
>TRBV6-1|once|NA|TRBJ2-1
TGTGCCAGCAGACGGAACACCTACAATGAGCAGTTCTTC
CASRRNTYNEQFF
>TRBV4-1|NA|NA|TRBJ1-2
TGCGCCAGCAGCCAAGACGGTAACTATGGCTACACCTTC
CASSQDGNYGYTF
>TRBV10-3|once|TRBD1|TRBJ2-5
TGTGCCATCAGGACCGACAGGGCTGAGACCCAGTACTTC
CAIRTDRAETQYF
>TRBV5-1|NA|NA|TRBJ1-3
TGCGCCAGCAGCCGAGGGGAGTCTGGAAACACCATATATTTT
CASSRGESGNTIYF
>TRBV29-1|NA|NA|TRBJ2-7
TGCAGCGTTGAAGATCTCAACGAGCAGTACTTC
CSVEDLNEQYF
>TRBV11-2|NA|TRBD1|TRBJ2-1
TGTGCCAGCAGCTTAGGAGGGACAGGGTGGCATGAGCAGTTCTTC
CASSLGGTGWHEQFF
>TRBV29-1|NA|TRBD1|TRBJ1-1
TGCAGCGTTACCATGGGACAGTCACTGAACACTGAAGCTTTCTTT
CSVTMGQSLNTEAFF
>TRBV6-1|NA|TRBD1|TRBJ1-4
TGTGCCAGCAGTGAGGGGGGACAGGCTAATGAAAAACTGTTTTTT
CASSEGGQANEKLFF
>TRBV6-5|NA|TRBD1|TRBJ1-4
TGTGCCAGCAGTTACAGGGGGCTAACTAATGAAAAACTGTTTTTT
CASSYRGLTNEKLFF
>TRBV7-2|NA|NA|TRBJ1-2
TGTGCCAGCAGCTCAGGGGTTCGAGCTAACTATGGCTACACCTTC
CASSSGVRANYGYTF
>TRBV18|NA|NA|TRBJ1-4
TGTGCCAGCTCCCAGGGGTTTTCGGCTAATGAAAAACTGTTTTTT
CASSQGFSANEKLFF
>TRBV5-1|NA|NA|TRBJ1-3
TGCGCCAGCAGCTTGGGTGGCGGGGCGTCCGGAAACACCATATATTTT
CASSLGGGASGNTIYF
>TRBV7-2|NA|TRBD2|TRBJ2-3
TGTGCCAGCAGCTTCTCCAGGGCGGGGGGCACAGATACGCAGTATTTT
CASSFSRAGGTDTQYF
>TRBV9|NA|NA|TRBJ2-6
TGTGCCAGCAGCCCTCGACAGATGTCTGGGGCCAACGTCCTGACTTTC
CASSPRQMSGANVLTF
>TRBV7-2|few|NA|TRBJ1-1
TGTGCCAGCAGCTCGGGACCCGCGAACACTGAAGCTTTCTTT
CASSSGPANTEAFF
>TRBV5-6|NA|NA|TRBJ1-2
TGTGCCAGCAGCTTGGGAGGGCGGCAGGGAGTCTATGGCTACACCTTC
CASSLGGRQGVYGYTF
>TRBV21-1|NA|NA|TRBJ2-3
TGTGCCAGCAGCAAAACGGGACAGGGCAGCACAGATACGCAGTATTTT
CASSKTGQGSTDTQYF
>TRBV7-6|few|TRBD1|TRBJ1-4
TGTGCCAGCAGCTCCCGGGACAGTGAAAAACTGTTTTTT
CASSSRDSEKLFF
>TRBV7-6|NA|TRBD2|TRBJ2-5
TGTGCCAGCAGCCCGTCTAGCGGGGGTTTCCAAGAGACCCAGTACTTC
CASSPSSGGFQETQYF